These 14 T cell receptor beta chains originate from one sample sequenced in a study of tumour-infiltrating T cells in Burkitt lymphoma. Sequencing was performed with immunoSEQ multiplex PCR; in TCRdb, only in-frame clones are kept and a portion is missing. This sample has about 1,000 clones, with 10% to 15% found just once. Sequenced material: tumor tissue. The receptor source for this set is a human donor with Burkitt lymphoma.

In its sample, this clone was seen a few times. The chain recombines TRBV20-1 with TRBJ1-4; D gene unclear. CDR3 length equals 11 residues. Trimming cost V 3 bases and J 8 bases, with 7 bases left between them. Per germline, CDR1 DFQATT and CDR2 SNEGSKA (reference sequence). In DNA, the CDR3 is TGCAGTGCTAGTGAAAGAGAAAAACTGTTTTTT. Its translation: CSASEREKLFF.

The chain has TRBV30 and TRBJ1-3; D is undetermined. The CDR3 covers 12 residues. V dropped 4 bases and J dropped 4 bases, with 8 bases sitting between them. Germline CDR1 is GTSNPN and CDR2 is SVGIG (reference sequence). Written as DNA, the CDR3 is TGTGCCTGGAAAGCTCTGGGAAACACCATATATTTT. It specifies CAWKALGNTIYF.

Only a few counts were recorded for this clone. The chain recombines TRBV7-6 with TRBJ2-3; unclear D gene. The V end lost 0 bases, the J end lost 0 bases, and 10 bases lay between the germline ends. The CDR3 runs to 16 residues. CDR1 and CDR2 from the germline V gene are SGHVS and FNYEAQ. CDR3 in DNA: TGTGCCAGCAGCTTAGCTAGCTCGATTAGCACAGATACGCAGTATTTT. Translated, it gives CASSLASSISTDTQYF. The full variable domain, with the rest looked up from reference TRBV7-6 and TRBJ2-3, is GAGVSQSPRYKVTKRGQDVALRCDPISGHVSLYWYRQALGQGPEFLTYFNYEAQQDKSGLPNDRFSAERPEGSISTLTIQRTEQRDSAMYRCASSLASSISTDTQYFGPGTRLTVL.

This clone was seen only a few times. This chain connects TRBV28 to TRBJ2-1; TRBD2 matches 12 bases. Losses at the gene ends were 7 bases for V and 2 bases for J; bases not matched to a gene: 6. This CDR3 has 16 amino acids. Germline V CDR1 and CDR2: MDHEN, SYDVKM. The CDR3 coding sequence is TGTGCCAGCACCCGACTAGCGGGAGCCACCTACAATGAGCAGTTCTTC. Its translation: CASTRLAGATYNEQFF.

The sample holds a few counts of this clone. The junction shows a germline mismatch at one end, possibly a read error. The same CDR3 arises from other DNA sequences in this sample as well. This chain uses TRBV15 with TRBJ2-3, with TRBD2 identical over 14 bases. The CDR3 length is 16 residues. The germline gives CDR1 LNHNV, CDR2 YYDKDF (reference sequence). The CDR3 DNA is TGTGCTACCAGCAGACCGACTAGCGGGAGGGTTCCGGAGCAGTATTTT. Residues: CATSRPTSGRVPEQYF.

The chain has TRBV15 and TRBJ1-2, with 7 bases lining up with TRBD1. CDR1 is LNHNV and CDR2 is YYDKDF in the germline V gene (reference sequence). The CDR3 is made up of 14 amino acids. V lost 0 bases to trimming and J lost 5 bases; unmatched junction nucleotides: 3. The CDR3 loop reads CATSRDRTGYGYTF. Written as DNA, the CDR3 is TGTGCCACCAGCAGAGACCGGACAGGATATGGCTACACCTTC.

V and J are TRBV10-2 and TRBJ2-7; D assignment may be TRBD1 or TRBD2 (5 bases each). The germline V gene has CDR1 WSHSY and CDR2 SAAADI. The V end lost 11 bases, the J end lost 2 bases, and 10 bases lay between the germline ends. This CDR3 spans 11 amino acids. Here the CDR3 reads CASGSTYEQYF. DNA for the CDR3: TGCGCCTCAGGGAGCACCTACGAGCAGTACTTC.

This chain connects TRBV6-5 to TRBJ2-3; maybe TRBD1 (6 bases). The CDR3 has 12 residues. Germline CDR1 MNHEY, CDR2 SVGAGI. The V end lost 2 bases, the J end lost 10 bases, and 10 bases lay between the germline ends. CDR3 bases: TGTGCCAGCAGTTACGCCGAGGGGGCGCAGTATTTT. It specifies CASSYAEGAQYF.

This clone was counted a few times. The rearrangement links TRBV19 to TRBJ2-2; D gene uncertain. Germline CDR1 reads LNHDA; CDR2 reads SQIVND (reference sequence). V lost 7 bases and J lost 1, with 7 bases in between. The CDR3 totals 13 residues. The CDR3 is CASMRLNTGELFF. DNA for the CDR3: TGTGCCAGTATGCGGCTGAACACCGGGGAGCTGTTTTTT.

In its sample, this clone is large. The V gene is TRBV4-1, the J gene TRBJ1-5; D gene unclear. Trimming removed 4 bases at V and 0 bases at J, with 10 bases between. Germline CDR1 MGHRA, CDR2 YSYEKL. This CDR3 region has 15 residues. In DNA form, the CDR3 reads TGCGCCAGCAGCCCAACAGCTAATAGCAATCAGCCCCAGCATTTT. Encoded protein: CASSPTANSNQPQHF.

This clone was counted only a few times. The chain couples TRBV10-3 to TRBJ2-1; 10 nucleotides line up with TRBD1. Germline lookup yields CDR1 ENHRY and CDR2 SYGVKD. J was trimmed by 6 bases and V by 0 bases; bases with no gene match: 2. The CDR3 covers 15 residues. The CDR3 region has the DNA TGTGCCATCAGTGAGTCGGGACAGGGGATCAATGAGCAGTTCTTC. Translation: CAISESGQGINEQFF.

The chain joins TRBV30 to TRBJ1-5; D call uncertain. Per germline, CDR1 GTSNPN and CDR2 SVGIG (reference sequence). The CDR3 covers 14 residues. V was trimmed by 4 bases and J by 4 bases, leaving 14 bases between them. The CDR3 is CAWNRESGNQPQHF. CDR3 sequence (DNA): TGTGCCTGGAATCGGGAGTCTGGTAATCAGCCCCAGCATTTT.

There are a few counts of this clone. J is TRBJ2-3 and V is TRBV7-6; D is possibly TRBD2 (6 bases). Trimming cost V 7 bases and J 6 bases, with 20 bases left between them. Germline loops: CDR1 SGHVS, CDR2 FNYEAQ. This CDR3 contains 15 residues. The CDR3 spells CASTVSGGRLDTQYF. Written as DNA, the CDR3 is TGTGCCAGCACCGTTAGCGGAGGCCGTCTGGATACGCAGTATTTT. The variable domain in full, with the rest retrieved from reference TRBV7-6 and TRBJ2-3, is GAGVSQSPRYKVTKRGQDVALRCDPISGHVSLYWYRQALGQGPEFLTYFNYEAQQDKSGLPNDRFSAERPEGSISTLTIQRTEQRDSAMYRCASTVSGGRLDTQYFGPGTRLTVL.

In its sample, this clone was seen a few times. For the CDR3, the DNA is TGTGCCAGTAGTGCAGGGCATCCAAACATTCAGTACTTC. As protein: CASSAGHPNIQYF. The chain is built from TRBV19 and TRBJ2-4; TRBD1 is a possible D gene (5 bases). V was trimmed by 5 bases and J by 6 bases, leaving 11 bases between them. The germline V gene encodes CDR1 LNHDA and CDR2 SQIVND (reference sequence). The CDR3 runs 13 residues.